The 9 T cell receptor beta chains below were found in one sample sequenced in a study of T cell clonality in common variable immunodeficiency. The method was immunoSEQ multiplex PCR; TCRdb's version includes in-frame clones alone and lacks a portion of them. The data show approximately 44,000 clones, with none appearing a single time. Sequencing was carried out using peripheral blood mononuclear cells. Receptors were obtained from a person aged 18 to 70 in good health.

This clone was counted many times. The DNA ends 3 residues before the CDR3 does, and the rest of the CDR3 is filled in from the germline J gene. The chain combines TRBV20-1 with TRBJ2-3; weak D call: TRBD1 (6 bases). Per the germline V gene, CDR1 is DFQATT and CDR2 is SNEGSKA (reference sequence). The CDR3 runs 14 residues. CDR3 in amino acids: CSAAPLTTGETQYF. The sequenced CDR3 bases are TGCAGTGCTGCCCCTCTTACGACAGGAGAGACG.

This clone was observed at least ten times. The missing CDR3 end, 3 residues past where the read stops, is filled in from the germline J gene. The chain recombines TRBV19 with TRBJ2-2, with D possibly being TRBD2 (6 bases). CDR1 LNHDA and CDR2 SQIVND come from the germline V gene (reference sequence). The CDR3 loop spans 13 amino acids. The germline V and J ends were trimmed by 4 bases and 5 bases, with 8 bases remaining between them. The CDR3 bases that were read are TGTGCCAGTAGTAACAGCGGGACCGGGGAG. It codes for CASSNSGTGE. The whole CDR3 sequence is CASSNSGTGELFF.

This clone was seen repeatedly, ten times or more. The CDR3 protein is CASSQGDYGYTF. CDR3 DNA (partial): TGTGCCAGCAGCCAGGGGGACTATGGC. The chain is built from TRBV13 and TRBJ1-2; 7 bases are a match to TRBD1. The CDR3 is cut off 3 residues early in the read; its end comes from the germline J gene. Germline CDR1 PRHDT, CDR2 FYEKMQ (reference sequence). This CDR3 contains 12 residues. With V trimmed by 5 bases and J by 3 bases, 0 bases remained unmatched. The full variable domain, rest sourced from reference TRBV13 and TRBJ1-2, is AAGVIQSPRHLIKEKRETATLKCYPIPRHDTVYWYQQGPGQDPQFLISFYEKMQSDKGSIPDRFSAQQFSDYHSELNMSSLELGDSALYFCASSQGDYGYTFGSGTRLTVV.

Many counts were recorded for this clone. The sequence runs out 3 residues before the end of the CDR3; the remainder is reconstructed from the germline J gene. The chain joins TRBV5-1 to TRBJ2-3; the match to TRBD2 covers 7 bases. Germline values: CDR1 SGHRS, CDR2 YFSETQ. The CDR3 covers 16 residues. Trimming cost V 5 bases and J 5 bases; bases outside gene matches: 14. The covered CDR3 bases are TGCGCCAGCAGAGTCGGTGACGGGGGGACCCAAGATACG. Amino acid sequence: CASRVGDGGTQDT. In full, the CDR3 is CASRVGDGGTQDTQYF.

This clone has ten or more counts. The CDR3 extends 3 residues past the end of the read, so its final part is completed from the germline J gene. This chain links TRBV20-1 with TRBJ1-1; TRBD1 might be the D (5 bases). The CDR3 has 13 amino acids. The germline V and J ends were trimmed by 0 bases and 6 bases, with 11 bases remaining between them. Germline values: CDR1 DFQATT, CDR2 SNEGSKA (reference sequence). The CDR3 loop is CSARDPGKAEAFF. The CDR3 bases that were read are TGCAGTGCTAGAGATCCAGGGAAAGCTGAA.

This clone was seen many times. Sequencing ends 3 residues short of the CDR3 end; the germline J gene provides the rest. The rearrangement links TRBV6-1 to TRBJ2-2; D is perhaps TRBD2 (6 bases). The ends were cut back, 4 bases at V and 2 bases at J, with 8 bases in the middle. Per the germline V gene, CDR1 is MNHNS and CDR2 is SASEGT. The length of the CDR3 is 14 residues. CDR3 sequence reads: CASSVGLNTGELFF. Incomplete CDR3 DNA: TGTGCCAGCAGTGTGGGACTCAACACCGGGGAG.

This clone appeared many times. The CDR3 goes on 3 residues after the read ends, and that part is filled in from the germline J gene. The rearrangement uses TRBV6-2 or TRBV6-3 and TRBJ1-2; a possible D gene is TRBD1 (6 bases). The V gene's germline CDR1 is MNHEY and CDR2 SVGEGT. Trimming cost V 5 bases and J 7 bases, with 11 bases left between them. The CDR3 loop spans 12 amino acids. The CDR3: CASSGRQVGYTF. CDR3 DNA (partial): TGTGCCAGCAGTGGGAGACAGGTTGGC.

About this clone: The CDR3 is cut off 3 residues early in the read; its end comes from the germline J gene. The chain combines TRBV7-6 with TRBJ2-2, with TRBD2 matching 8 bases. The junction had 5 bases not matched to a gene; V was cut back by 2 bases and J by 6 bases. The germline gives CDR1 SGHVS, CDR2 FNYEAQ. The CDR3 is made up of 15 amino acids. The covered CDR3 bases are TGTGCCAGCAGCTTAATGGGAGCGGGGGCCGGGGAG. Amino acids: CASSLMGAGAGE. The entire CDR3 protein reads CASSLMGAGAGELFF.

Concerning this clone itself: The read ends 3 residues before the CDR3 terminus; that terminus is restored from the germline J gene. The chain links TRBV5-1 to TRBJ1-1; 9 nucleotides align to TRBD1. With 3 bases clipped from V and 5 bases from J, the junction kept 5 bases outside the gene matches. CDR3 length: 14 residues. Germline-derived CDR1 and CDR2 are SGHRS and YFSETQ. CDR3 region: CASSSGQGGTEAFF. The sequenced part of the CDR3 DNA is TGCGCCAGCAGCTCGGGACAGGGAGGTACTGAA.